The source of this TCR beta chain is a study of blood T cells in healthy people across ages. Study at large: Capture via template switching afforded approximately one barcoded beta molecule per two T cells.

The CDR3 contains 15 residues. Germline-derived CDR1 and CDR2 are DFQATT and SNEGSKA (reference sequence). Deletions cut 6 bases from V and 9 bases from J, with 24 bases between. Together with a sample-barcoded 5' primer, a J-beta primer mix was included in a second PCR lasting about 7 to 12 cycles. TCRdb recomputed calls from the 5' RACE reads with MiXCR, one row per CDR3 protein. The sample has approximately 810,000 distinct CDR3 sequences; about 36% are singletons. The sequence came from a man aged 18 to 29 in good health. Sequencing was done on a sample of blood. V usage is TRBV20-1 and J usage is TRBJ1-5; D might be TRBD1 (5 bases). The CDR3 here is CSAPEAGPSGRPQHF. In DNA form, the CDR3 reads TGCAGTGCCCCCGAGGCAGGGCCCTCGGGGCGGCCCCAGCATTTT.